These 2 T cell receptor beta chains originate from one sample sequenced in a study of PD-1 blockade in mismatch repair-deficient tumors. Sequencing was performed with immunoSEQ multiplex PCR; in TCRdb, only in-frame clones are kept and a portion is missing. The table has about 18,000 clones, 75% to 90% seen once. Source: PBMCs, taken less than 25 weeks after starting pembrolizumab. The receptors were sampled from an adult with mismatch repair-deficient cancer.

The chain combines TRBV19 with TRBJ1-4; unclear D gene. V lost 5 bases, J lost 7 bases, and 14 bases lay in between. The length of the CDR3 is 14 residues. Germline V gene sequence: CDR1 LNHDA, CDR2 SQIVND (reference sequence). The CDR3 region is CASSRRGAAEKLFF. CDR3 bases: TGTGCCAGTAGTCGTCGGGGAGCCGCTGAAAAACTGTTTTTT.

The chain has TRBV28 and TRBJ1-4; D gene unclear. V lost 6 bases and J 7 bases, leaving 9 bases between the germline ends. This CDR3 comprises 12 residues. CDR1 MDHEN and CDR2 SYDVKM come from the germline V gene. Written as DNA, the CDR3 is TGTGCCAGCAGGCCGGGAGGTGAAAAACTGTTTTTT. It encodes CASRPGGEKLFF.